The 15 T cell receptor beta chains below were found in one sample sequenced in a study of PD-1 blockade in classical Hodgkin lymphoma (dated by TCRdb to 2018 to 2021). The intended sense of this specimen's time point label: cycle 1 day 1 (C1D1), immediately before nivolumab initiation. Every trial patient had relapsed following autologous stem cell transplantation, and prior brentuximab vedotin exposure was what differed among cohorts A, B and C. Library creation used the immunoSEQ multiplex PCR assay. In its TCRdb copy, this immuneACCESS table keeps in-frame sequences only and misses some clones. Where compared with another copy, unresolved V genes explain less than half of these, and the others have no known cause. This sample comprises some 39,000 clones, about 88% of them detected only once. Of the sample, about 9% falls within the top ten clones. Sequencing was performed on peripheral blood mononuclear cells (PBMCs), taken at baseline. Every receptor here comes from a human donor with classical Hodgkin lymphoma.

The gene calls are TRBV6-5 and TRBJ2-7; perhaps TRBD1 as D (5 bases). The CDR3 is made up of 14 amino acids. V was clipped by 7 bases and J by 2 bases, with 15 bases between them. Germline V lookup: CDR1 MNHEY, CDR2 SVGAGI. The CDR3 DNA reads TGTGCCAGCAAAATCCGTGGGGCCCCCTACGAGCAGTACTTC. As protein: CASKIRGAPYEQYF.

V usage is TRBV13 and J usage is TRBJ1-2; D gene ambiguous. Germline CDR1 reads PRHDT; CDR2 reads FYEKMQ (reference sequence). The CDR3 spans 17 residues. Trimming removed 4 bases at V and 0 bases at J, with 18 bases between. CDR3 loop: CASSYKVLTETNYGYTF. CDR3 sequence (DNA): TGTGCCAGCAGCTACAAGGTTTTGACCGAAACTAACTATGGCTACACCTTC. The whole variable domain, remainder taken from reference TRBV13 and TRBJ1-2, is AAGVIQSPRHLIKEKRETATLKCYPIPRHDTVYWYQQGPGQDPQFLISFYEKMQSDKGSIPDRFSAQQFSDYHSELNMSSLELGDSALYFCASSYKVLTETNYGYTFGSGTRLTVV.

This sequence joins TRBV6-1 and TRBJ1-1; no clear D gene. Germline CDR1 reads MNHNS; CDR2 reads SASEGT. This CDR3 region has 13 residues. The V gene lost 3 bases and the J gene lost 5 bases, with 10 bases spanning the gap. This CDR3 reads CASSEASSTEAFF. CDR3 sequence (DNA): TGTGCCAGCAGTGAGGCCAGTTCAACTGAAGCTTTCTTT.

There are a few counts of this clone. The CDR3 sequence: CASSFNKGGYTF. The CDR3, as DNA: TGTGCCAGTAGTTTTAACAAAGGCGGCTACACCTTC. This sequence joins TRBV19 and TRBJ1-2; D gene uncertain. Trimming pared 5 bases from V and 8 bases from J, leaving 12 bases between. The CDR3 sequence is 12 residues long. Per the germline V gene, CDR1 is LNHDA and CDR2 is SQIVND (reference sequence).

CDR3 in DNA: TGTGCCAGCAGTTTCCAACGGGGGGCACAAGAGACCCAGTACTTC. It translates to CASSFQRGAQETQYF. V and J are TRBV27 and TRBJ2-5; TRBD2 might be the D (7 bases). Trimming took 3 bases from V and 2 from J, leaving 13 bases between them. The CDR3 is 15 residues long. Germline assignment: CDR1 MNHEY and CDR2 SMNVEV (reference sequence).

Points on this clone: The sample holds other DNA sequences that translate to the same CDR3. The chain has TRBV27 and TRBJ2-7; TRBD2 matches 11 bases. The CDR3 extends over 13 amino acids. CDR1 is MNHEY and CDR2 is SMNVEV in the germline V gene (reference sequence). The junction had 0 bases not matched to a gene; V was cut back by 5 bases and J by 3 bases. The CDR3 is CASSGTSGYEQYF. DNA of the CDR3: TGTGCCAGCAGTGGGACTAGCGGCTACGAGCAGTACTTC.

CDR3 DNA: TGTGCCAGCAGTGACTCTAGCGGCTCCTACAATGAGCAGTTCTTC. Its protein product is CASSDSSGSYNEQFF. This sequence joins TRBV6-4 and TRBJ2-1; D may be TRBD2 (6 bases). The germline V gene encodes CDR1 MRHNA and CDR2 SNTAGT. This CDR3 contains 15 residues. The V gene lost 0 bases and the J gene lost 0 bases, with 6 bases spanning the gap.

This clone has only a few counts. Other DNA sequences in this specimen translate into the identical CDR3. The rearrangement uses TRBV4-2 and TRBJ2-6; D may be TRBD2 (6 bases). The V and J ends lost 0 bases and 0 bases respectively, with 6 bases between them. This CDR3 has 16 amino acids. Germline assignment: CDR1 LGHNA and CDR2 YNFKEQ. In DNA, the CDR3 is TGTGCCAGCAGCCAAGAGGGGGGCTCTGGGGCCAACGTCCTGACTTTC. Protein product: CASSQEGGSGANVLTF.

This chain uses TRBV7-8 with TRBJ2-2, with D perhaps TRBD1 or TRBD2 (5 bases each). This CDR3 comprises 16 residues. The germline gives CDR1 SGHVS, CDR2 FQNEAQ. Trimming shortened V by 5 bases and J by 2 bases, and 15 bases separated the two germline ends. The CDR3 protein is CASSPFGGPNTGELFF. The CDR3 DNA follows: TGTGCCAGCAGCCCCTTTGGGGGTCCTAACACCGGGGAGCTGTTTTTT.

The CDR3 DNA follows: TGTGCCAGCATTCCAAGGGGGTTCTTCGGCGGGGAGCAGTACTTC. It codes for CASIPRGFFGGEQYF. The J gene is TRBJ2-7, the V gene TRBV27, with a possible D match to TRBD1 (6 bases). The germline CDR1 and CDR2 sequences are MNHEY and SMNVEV (reference sequence). V was trimmed by 7 bases and J by 7 bases, leaving 23 bases between them. The CDR3 has 15 residues.

The gene calls are TRBV5-1 and TRBJ2-7, with D unresolved. The CDR3 totals 15 residues. V was trimmed by 4 bases and J by 3 bases, leaving 17 bases between them. Germline CDR1 and CDR2: SGHRS and YFSETQ. The chain's CDR3 is CASSRGPPSGYEQYF. The CDR3 DNA sequence: TGCGCCAGCAGCCGTGGACCCCCCTCAGGCTACGAGCAGTACTTC.

The chain uses TRBV10-1 and TRBJ1-1, with TRBD1 identical over 8 bases. J lost 5 bases, V lost 8 bases, and 7 bases had no gene match. The CDR3 runs 13 residues. The germline CDR1 and CDR2 sequences are WNHNN and SYGVQD (reference sequence). The CDR3 spells CASSQGAWTEAFF. The CDR3 region has the DNA TGCGCCAGCTCCCAGGGGGCATGGACTGAAGCTTTCTTT.

This clone has a handful of counts. This sequence joins TRBV4-2 and TRBJ2-7; 9 nucleotides align to TRBD2. This CDR3 has 15 amino acids. V shed 1 base and J 3 bases; nucleotides not matched to a gene: 4. Germline loops: CDR1 LGHNA, CDR2 YNFKEQ. The CDR3 is CASSQGSSGSYEQYF. The CDR3 DNA is TGTGCCAGCAGCCAAGGAAGTAGCGGGAGCTACGAGCAGTACTTC.

This clone was detected only once. The rearrangement joins TRBV19 to TRBJ2-7, with a possible D match to TRBD2 (7 bases). This CDR3 spans 17 amino acids. V was pared by 10 bases and J by 4 bases, with 29 bases between. Germline CDR1 and CDR2: LNHDA and SQIVND (reference sequence). CDR3 residues: CATAPGGAGAPSYEQYF. CDR3 coding DNA: TGTGCCACAGCGCCCGGAGGGGCGGGGGCACCGAGTTACGAGCAGTACTTC.

The rearrangement joins TRBV5-1 to TRBJ2-3; the match to TRBD2 covers 13 bases. CDR1 SGHRS and CDR2 YFSETQ come from the germline V gene. This CDR3 spans 15 amino acids. V shed 4 bases and J 4 bases; nucleotides not matched to a gene: 3. CDR3 in DNA: TGCGCCAGCAGCCTACTAGCGGGAGGGGCAGATACGCAGTATTTT. Amino acid sequence: CASSLLAGGADTQYF.